The 30 T cell receptor beta chains below come from one sample, sequenced in a study of T-cell reconstitution after alpha-beta-depleted transplantation in children. Library preparation (for TCRbeta) was performed with unique molecular identifiers. Each CDR3 protein gets one entry after TCRdb re-called the PCR reads with MiXCR. The table lists a few hundred thousand distinct CDR3 sequences, over 20% of them singletons. Sequencing was performed on PBMCs, taken before TCRalphabeta/CD19-depleted stem cell transplant. These receptors were collected from a boy younger than two with Wiskott-Aldrich syndrome, due to receive a stem cell transplant.

V gene TRBV7-9 combines with J gene TRBJ1-1; D not resolved. The CDR3 is 13 amino acids. The germline CDR1 and CDR2 sequences are SEHNR and FQNEAQ (reference sequence). V was shortened by 3 bases and J by 4 bases, with 9 bases between the two germline ends. CDR3 protein: CASSFGSGTEAFF. The CDR3 region has the DNA TGTGCCAGCAGCTTCGGCAGTGGCACTGAAGCTTTCTTT.

The V and J genes are TRBV20-1 and TRBJ2-6, with 11 bases matching TRBD2. Looked up from germline, CDR1 is DFQATT and CDR2 is SNEGSKA (reference sequence). The CDR3 covers 19 residues. After removal of 0 bases from V and 0 bases from J, the junction contained 7 bases not matched to a gene. The CDR3 DNA follows: TGCAGTGCTAGAGATGTCGGCGGGACTAGCGGCTCTGGGGCCAACGTCCTGACTTTC. Protein: CSARDVGGTSGSGANVLTF.

The V call is TRBV28, the J call TRBJ2-7, with D perhaps matching TRBD1 (6 bases). CDR3 length: 14 residues. The germline CDR1 and CDR2 sequences are MDHEN and SYDVKM. V lost 5 bases and J lost 0, with 11 bases in between. The DNA for the CDR3 is TGTGCCAGCAGTCAACAGGGTCTCTCCTACGAGCAGTACTTC. Translated: CASSQQGLSYEQYF.

A few counts support this clonotype. The chain employs TRBV20-1 and TRBJ1-5; 8 bases map to TRBD1. V lost 3 bases and J lost 7; bases outside the gene matches: 8. Germline CDR1 DFQATT, CDR2 SNEGSKA (reference sequence). The CDR3 extends over 14 amino acids. The CDR3, as DNA: TGCAGTGCTAGTCGCTCAGGGGGCGAGCAGCCCCAGCATTTT. Its translation: CSASRSGGEQPQHF.

The chain combines TRBV20-1 with TRBJ2-7, with TRBD2 matching 7 bases. Germline V lookup: CDR1 DFQATT, CDR2 SNEGSKA (reference sequence). V was pared by 6 bases and J by 5 bases, with 10 bases of the junction left unmatched. The CDR3 is made up of 13 amino acids. CDR3 coding DNA: TGCAGTGCCCGAGCGGGAAGGTTCGACGAGCAGTACTTC. It translates to CSARAGRFDEQYF.

The genes are TRBV12-3 or TRBV12-4 and TRBJ2-4; 9 nucleotides agree with TRBD1. The ends lost 7 bases at V and 3 bases at J; junction bases unmatched: 4. CDR3 length: 14 residues. CDR3: CASNGQGSKNIQYF. Here the CDR3 DNA reads TGTGCCAGCAACGGACAGGGGAGCAAAAACATTCAGTACTTC.

In its sample, this clonotype was seen a few times. The rearrangement uses TRBV9 and TRBJ2-3, with 7 nucleotides matching TRBD2. V was pared by 0 bases and J by 6 bases, with 4 bases of the junction left unmatched. Germline V gene sequence: CDR1 SGDLS, CDR2 YYNGEE. CDR3 length equals 14 residues. The CDR3 bases are TGTGCCAGCAGCGTAGGGGAGGGGACGGATACGCAGTATTTT. It codes for CASSVGEGTDTQYF.

The chain carries TRBV24-1 and TRBJ2-6, with D maybe TRBD1 (5 bases). This CDR3 comprises 16 residues. Germline V gives CDR1 KGHDR, CDR2 SFDVKD. Trimming shortened V by 2 bases and J by 2 bases, and 9 bases separated the two germline ends. CDR3 in DNA: TGTGCCACCAGTGATTACGCAGGGACTGGGGCCAACGTCCTGACTTTC. Its protein is CATSDYAGTGANVLTF.

The chain couples TRBV15 to TRBJ2-2, with D maybe TRBD2 (6 bases). There are 17 residues in the CDR3. Trimming stripped 1 base from V and 5 bases from J, with 17 bases between. Germline CDR1 reads LNHNV; CDR2 reads YYDKDF (reference sequence). CDR3 amino acids: CATSRGAGRGVTGELFF. The CDR3 DNA follows: TGTGCCACCAGCAGAGGTGCCGGGAGAGGGGTAACCGGGGAGCTGTTTTTT.

The chain carries TRBV10-3 and TRBJ1-5; TRBD1 might be the D (6 bases). V was clipped by 3 bases and J by 6 bases, with 12 bases between them. The CDR3 covers 14 residues. CDR1 is ENHRY and CDR2 is SYGVKD in the germline V gene. CDR3 protein: CAISDGTSGQPQHF. Written as DNA, the CDR3 is TGTGCCATCAGTGACGGGACATCTGGTCAGCCCCAGCATTTT.

The V call is TRBV5-6, the J call TRBJ2-3, with 7 positions matching TRBD1. This CDR3 is built from 15 residues. The trim removed 4 bases at V and 3 bases at J, leaving 8 bases unmatched. Germline V lookup: CDR1 SGHDT, CDR2 YYEEEE. CDR3 loop: CASSPKGAGTDTQYF. CDR3 in DNA: TGTGCCAGCAGCCCCAAGGGGGCAGGGACAGATACGCAGTATTTT.

This clonotype has just a few counts. This chain links TRBV7-9 with TRBJ1-2; TRBD1 is a possible D gene (6 bases). The CDR3 consists of 14 residues. V was cut by 5 bases and J by 10 bases, with 20 bases left in between. The germline CDR1 and CDR2 sequences are SEHNR and FQNEAQ (reference sequence). DNA for the CDR3: TGTGCCAGCAGCCTAACCCAGGGGCCGCTTTCCTACACCTTC. Its translation is CASSLTQGPLSYTF.

The V call is TRBV12-3 or TRBV12-4, the J call TRBJ2-5; D is unresolved. The germline V and J ends were trimmed by 4 bases and 1 base, with 7 bases remaining between them. The CDR3 contains 13 residues. CDR3 loop: CASSWAGQETQYF. The CDR3 DNA reads TGTGCCAGCAGTTGGGCAGGCCAAGAGACCCAGTACTTC.

Note on this clonotype: A much larger clone sits a single nucleotide away, making a read error possible. The chain has TRBV18 and TRBJ2-5, with no clear D. Germline CDR1 and CDR2: KGHSH and LQKENI. CDR3 length: 12 amino acids. V lost 0 bases and J lost 3, with 2 bases in between. The CDR3 protein is CASSPPEETQYF. The DNA of the CDR3 is TGTGCCAGCTCACCACCGGAAGAGACCCAGTACTTC.

This rearrangement joins TRBV2 to TRBJ2-1; D could derive from TRBD1 or TRBD2 (6 bases each). The germline V gene encodes CDR1 SNHLY and CDR2 FYNNEI. Trimming took off 10 bases at V and 5 bases at J, with 30 bases between the two ends. This CDR3 is built from 18 residues. The CDR3 region has the DNA TGTGCCATCAGCGACAAAAGCATGAGCGGAGGGGGTAACAATGAGCAGTTCTTC. Its translation is CAISDKSMSGGGNNEQFF.

This clonotype was detected only a few times. The rearrangement links TRBV6-1 to TRBJ2-3, with D perhaps TRBD1 or TRBD2 (5 bases each). Per the germline V gene, CDR1 is MNHNS and CDR2 is SASEGT. V was pared by 0 bases and J by 1 base, with 17 bases between. This CDR3 has 18 amino acids. This CDR3 reads CASSEAIIGAGGTDTQYF. Here the CDR3 DNA reads TGTGCCAGCAGTGAAGCTATCATCGGGGCCGGCGGCACAGATACGCAGTATTTT.

Only a few counts were recorded for this clonotype. V usage is TRBV7-9 and J usage is TRBJ2-7; 8 nucleotides agree with TRBD2. V lost 5 bases, J lost 7 bases, and 13 bases stayed unmatched. The CDR3 covers 15 residues. CDR1 and CDR2 (germline): SEHNR, FQNEAQ (reference sequence). The CDR3, as DNA: TGTGCCAGCAGCCCCCGGGGGGGCCCGGCAGGGGAGCAGTACTTC. Encoded protein: CASSPRGGPAGEQYF.

V and J are TRBV6-1 and TRBJ2-1; 9 bases are shared with TRBD2. The CDR3 is made up of 14 amino acids. Germline CDR1 MNHNS, CDR2 SASEGT. The J segment lost 11 bases and the V segment lost 6 bases, leaving 11 bases of the junction unmatched. The CDR3 here is CASRRLAVPEKQFF. Written as DNA, the CDR3 is TGTGCCAGCAGACGACTAGCGGTACCCGAGAAGCAGTTCTTC.

The genes are TRBV20-1 and TRBJ2-7; 11 bases fit TRBD2. Germline values: CDR1 DFQATT, CDR2 SNEGSKA (reference sequence). The CDR3 totals 16 residues. Trimming removed 1 base from V and 2 bases from J; junction bases left unmatched: 7. Written as DNA, the CDR3 is TGCAGTGCTAGAGTTCCTAGCGGGAGGCCTCCCTACGAGCAGTACTTC. Translating it yields CSARVPSGRPPYEQYF.

This clonotype was detected only a few times. The chain uses TRBV6-5 and TRBJ1-4; TRBD1 is a possible D gene (6 bases). V lost 3 bases and J lost 7, with 12 bases in between. The CDR3 consists of 14 residues. The germline gives CDR1 MNHEY, CDR2 SVGAGI. CDR3 residues: CASSYWGLGEKLFF. The CDR3, as DNA: TGTGCCAGCAGTTATTGGGGGCTAGGTGAAAAACTGTTTTTT.

This clonotype has a handful of counts. The CDR3 DNA sequence: TGTGCCAGCAGTCCATGGGACAGCCGGGACCTTGAAGCTTTCTTT. It specifies CASSPWDSRDLEAFF. The rearrangement links TRBV27 to TRBJ1-1; 7 bases match TRBD1. Germline V CDR1 and CDR2: MNHEY, SMNVEV (reference sequence). The CDR3 loop spans 15 amino acids. J was trimmed by 7 bases and V by 5 bases; bases with no gene match: 13.

This chain joins TRBV20-1 and TRBJ2-3; D perhaps matches TRBD2 (5 bases). Germline V gene lookup returns CDR1 DFQATT and CDR2 SNEGSKA (reference sequence). The CDR3 covers 13 residues. The germline V and J ends were trimmed by 3 bases and 7 bases, with 14 bases remaining between them. The CDR3 loop is CSARRRGMNTQYF. Here the CDR3 DNA reads TGCAGTGCTAGGCGTCGGGGAATGAATACGCAGTATTTT.

The CDR3 spells CASSLQIYSGELFF. The CDR3 DNA sequence: TGTGCCAGCAGCTTGCAAATCTATAGCGGGGAGCTGTTTTTT. The V gene is TRBV5-5, the J gene TRBJ2-2; no clear D. In germline, CDR1 is SGHKS, CDR2 YYEKEE (reference sequence). The CDR3 totals 14 residues. V lost 1 base and J lost 7, with 11 bases in between. The full variable domain, its missing parts supplied by reference TRBV5-5 and TRBJ2-2, is DAGVTQSPTHLIKTRGQQVTLRCSPISGHKSVSWYQQVLGQGPQFIFQYYEKEERGRGNFPDRFSARQFPNYSSELNVNALLLGDSALYLCASSLQIYSGELFFGEGSRLTVL.

In its sample, this clonotype was seen a few times. CDR3 nucleotide sequence: TGTGCCAGCAGCTGGGCTAGCGGGAGTGGGACCCAGTACTTC. Its translation is CASSWASGSGTQYF. The genes are TRBV7-2 and TRBJ2-5; the match to TRBD2 covers 10 bases. The length of the CDR3 is 14 residues. V was pared by 4 bases and J by 7 bases, with 6 bases of the junction left unmatched. In germline, CDR1 is SGHTA, CDR2 FQGNSA.

This clonotype has only a few counts. J is TRBJ1-2 and V is TRBV15; D is undetermined. CDR1 is LNHNV, CDR2 YYDKDF, per germline (reference sequence). V was trimmed by 1 base and J by 7 bases, leaving 16 bases between them. CDR3 size: 15 residues. For the CDR3, the DNA is TGTGCCACCAGCAGAGCCCGCTCGGCTGCGGGTGGCTACACCTTC. Its protein product is CATSRARSAAGGYTF.

This clonotype turned up a few times. CDR3 protein: CASSVYGTGFNEQYF. The DNA for the CDR3 is TGTGCCAGCAGCGTCTACGGGACAGGGTTCAACGAGCAGTACTTC. This chain links TRBV9 with TRBJ2-7; 9 positions agree with TRBD1. Trimming cost V 2 bases and J 5 bases; bases outside gene matches: 8. This CDR3 has 15 residues. CDR1 and CDR2 from the germline V gene are SGDLS and YYNGEE.

This clonotype was found a few times. V gene TRBV6-2 or TRBV6-3 combines with J gene TRBJ2-1; 11 nucleotides align to TRBD2. CDR3 length: 15 residues. V dropped 8 bases and J dropped 2; count of bases not matched to a gene: 5. Germline CDR1 reads MNHEY; CDR2 reads SVGEGT. The CDR3 protein is CASRRGLAAYNEQFF. The CDR3 coding sequence is TGTGCCAGCCGGAGGGGACTAGCGGCCTACAATGAGCAGTTCTTC.

This clonotype was counted a few times. The rearrangement uses TRBV7-3 and TRBJ2-1; D unclear. V shed 3 bases and J shed 6 bases, with 9 bases lying between them. The CDR3 extends over 13 amino acids. Germline V gene data show CDR1 as SGHTA and CDR2 as FQGTGA. CDR3 sequence reads: CASSFGRFNEQFF. CDR3 sequence (DNA): TGTGCCAGCAGCTTCGGTAGGTTCAATGAGCAGTTCTTC.

V is TRBV5-1 and J is TRBJ2-7, with 9 bases lining up with TRBD1. The J segment lost 4 bases and the V segment lost 0 bases, leaving 5 bases of the junction unmatched. Per the germline V gene, CDR1 is SGHRS and CDR2 is YFSETQ. The CDR3 length is 15 residues. DNA of the CDR3: TGCGCCAGCAGCTTGGCAGGGACAGGGCGTTACGAGCAGTACTTC. Translation: CASSLAGTGRYEQYF.

This clonotype came up a few times. The chain recombines TRBV3-1 with TRBJ2-2; no firm D call. V dropped 3 bases and J dropped 4 bases, with 12 bases sitting between them. This CDR3 spans 15 amino acids. From germline, CDR1 is LGHDT and CDR2 YNNKEL (reference sequence). CDR3 in amino acids: CASSHLDPGTGELFF. The CDR3 DNA reads TGTGCCAGCAGCCACCTGGATCCGGGCACCGGGGAGCTGTTTTTT.